This paragraph reports one TCR beta chain. Its antigen is still unknown. TCRdb keeps only in-frame clones here, not all; method: immunoSEQ multiplex PCR. This table holds around 1,500 clones, around 25% found once. These data originate in a study of T cells in localized non-small cell lung cancer. Findings and caveats of the study: Sequencing was restricted to one tumor region; therefore, heterogeneity remains possible. Appearance in adjacent lung was seen for a median approximately 58 of the top 100 tumor clones. Density of T cells in blood, when higher, went with longer overall survival. Of the tissues analyzed, uninvolved adjacent lung showed maximal T cell clonality, greater than tumor.

This CDR3 contains 15 residues. Trimming pared 5 bases from V and 0 bases from J, leaving 12 bases between. Germline CDR1 and CDR2: WSHSY and SAAADI. The chain joins TRBV10-2 to TRBJ2-3; perhaps TRBD2 as D (5 bases). The sample in question was lung tumor tissue, obtained before any cancer treatment. The TCR originated in a male donor at least 60 years old with stage III lung adenocarcinoma. CDR3 sequence reads: CASSRQAGSTDTQYF. CDR3 nucleotides: TGCGCCAGCAGTAGGCAGGCGGGTAGCACAGATACGCAGTATTTT.